The next 32 T cell receptor beta chains were all read from a single sample in a study of blood T cell repertoires in COVID-19 (dated by TCRdb to 2018 to 2021). Libraries were built with the immunoSEQ multiplex PCR assay. Imported from immuneACCESS, the table was reduced by TCRdb to in-frame sequences with V and J called. These copies leave out some clones; in studies compared against another copy, an unresolved V gene accounts for under half, and the cause of the remainder is not known. Within this sample are around 380,000 clones, with 70% to 85% of them counted one time only. Together, the top ten hold more than 0.95% of the sample. The specimen sequenced was peripheral blood. These receptors all stem from a human donor with acute or convalescent COVID-19. The donor label of this sample is uncertain.

This rearrangement joins TRBV5-1 to TRBJ1-6; D gene ambiguous. V lost 0 bases and J 8 bases, leaving 9 bases between the germline ends. The CDR3 extends over 14 amino acids. Germline assignment: CDR1 SGHRS and CDR2 YFSETQ. CDR3 DNA sequence: TGCGCCAGCAGCTTGGCTGGGAGCGATTCACCCCTCCACTTT. This sequence encodes CASSLAGSDSPLHF.

This rearrangement joins TRBV7-8 to TRBJ2-7, with a possible D match to TRBD2 (7 bases). In germline, CDR1 is SGHVS, CDR2 FQNEAQ. Trimming took 6 bases from V and 0 from J, leaving 15 bases between them. The CDR3 has 15 amino acids. The CDR3 reads CASRIGGGSSYEQYF. The CDR3 DNA reads TGTGCCAGCAGAATAGGCGGGGGCAGCTCCTACGAGCAGTACTTC.

The genes are TRBV11-2 and TRBJ2-1, with 8 bases lining up with TRBD2. J lost 0 bases, V lost 6 bases, and 7 bases had no gene match. The CDR3 spans 16 residues. Germline CDR1 reads SGHAT; CDR2 reads FQNNGV. CDR3: CASRVPSGSSYNEQFF. In nucleotides, the CDR3 is TGTGCCAGCAGGGTCCCGAGCGGGAGCTCCTACAATGAGCAGTTCTTC.

This clone was seen only once. The chain combines TRBV5-5 with TRBJ1-1; D possibly corresponds to TRBD1 (5 bases). This CDR3 region has 13 residues. CDR1 SGHKS and CDR2 YYEKEE come from the germline V gene (reference sequence). The ends were cut back, 2 bases at V and 5 bases at J, with 10 bases in the middle. The CDR3 nucleotides read TGTGCCAGCAGCTTTACAGGCAGAACTGAAGCTTTCTTT. It encodes CASSFTGRTEAFF. Full variable domain (rest looked up from reference TRBV5-5 and TRBJ1-1): DAGVTQSPTHLIKTRGQQVTLRCSPISGHKSVSWYQQVLGQGPQFIFQYYEKEERGRGNFPDRFSARQFPNYSSELNVNALLLGDSALYLCASSFTGRTEAFFGQGTRLTVV.

This sequence joins TRBV28 and TRBJ1-1, with D perhaps matching TRBD1 (5 bases). Germline-derived CDR1 and CDR2 are MDHEN and SYDVKM. The CDR3 is 17 residues long. V lost 8 bases, J lost 3 bases, and 25 bases lay in between. CDR3 nucleotide sequence: TGTGCCAGCCGAGTGATCGGGGGGGTTTCCGGCTACACTGAAGCTTTCTTT. It translates to CASRVIGGVSGYTEAFF.

The chain uses TRBV6-1 and TRBJ2-2, with a weak D call TRBD2 (5 bases). Germline V CDR1 and CDR2: MNHNS, SASEGT. Between the trimmed V and J ends, which lost 6 bases and 6 bases, there was a span of 8 bases. The CDR3 totals 12 residues. Here the CDR3 reads CASSEGPGELFF. For the CDR3, the DNA is TGTGCCAGCAGCGAGGGCCCCGGGGAGCTGTTTTTT.

As regards this clone: Other DNA variants within this sample encode the same CDR3. The chain is built from TRBV27 and TRBJ1-2; D perhaps matches TRBD1 (6 bases). The V end lost 6 bases, the J end lost 5 bases, and 13 bases lay between the germline ends. Germline assignment: CDR1 MNHEY and CDR2 SMNVEV (reference sequence). This CDR3 comprises 13 residues. The CDR3 bases are TGTGCCAGCAGCCTTAAACAGGGATATGGCTACACCTTC. It yields the protein CASSLKQGYGYTF.

Concerning this clone: Other DNA sequences from this sample encode an identical CDR3 as well. The chain is built from TRBV19 and TRBJ1-4; 7 nucleotides line up with TRBD1. Germline CDR1 and CDR2: LNHDA and SQIVND (reference sequence). The length of the CDR3 is 13 residues. V shed 7 bases and J 8 bases; nucleotides not matched to a gene: 7. The CDR3 DNA reads TGTGCCAGTACTGACAGGGCTGGGGAAAAACTGTTTTTT. Translation: CASTDRAGEKLFF.

This clone was observed a handful of times. V usage is TRBV19 and J usage is TRBJ1-1, with D tentatively TRBD1 (6 bases). Germline loops: CDR1 LNHDA, CDR2 SQIVND (reference sequence). V was trimmed by 4 bases and J by 0 bases, leaving 9 bases between them. The CDR3 runs to 14 residues. Here the CDR3 reads CASSTQGMNTEAFF. The CDR3 DNA reads TGTGCCAGTAGTACACAGGGCATGAACACTGAAGCTTTCTTT.

The V and J genes are TRBV21-1 and TRBJ2-5; the D call of TRBD1 is as the table states it, not checked on the DNA. TRBV21-1 is annotated as a pseudogene. This CDR3 has 15 residues. The CDR3 here is CASSMLDRGRETQYF. The CDR3 DNA follows: TGTGCCAGCAGCATGTTGGACAGGGGGAGAGAGACCCAGTACTTC.

The chain carries TRBV30 and TRBJ1-5; 7 bases match TRBD1. Germline values: CDR1 GTSNPN, CDR2 SVGIG (reference sequence). The CDR3 runs to 15 residues. The V segment lost 1 base and the J segment 3 bases; nucleotides outside the gene matches: 6. The CDR3 nucleotides are TGTGCCTGGAGTGAAAGGGGGCTGGTCAATCAGCCCCAGCATTTT. Its translation is CAWSERGLVNQPQHF.

This rearrangement joins TRBV28 to TRBJ1-6; no firm D call. Germline-derived CDR1 and CDR2 are MDHEN and SYDVKM. This CDR3 contains 18 residues. V lost 1 base, J lost 6 bases, and 19 bases lay in between. The CDR3 region is CASSLYFSWAGANSPLHF. CDR3 nucleotides: TGTGCCAGCAGTTTATATTTTTCTTGGGCAGGCGCTAATTCACCCCTCCACTTT. The full variable domain, with the rest looked up from reference TRBV28 and TRBJ1-6, is DVKVTQSSRYLVKRTGEKVFLECVQDMDHENMFWYRQDPGLGLRLIYFSYDVKMKEKGDIPEGYSVSREKKERFSLILESASTNQTSMYLCASSLYFSWAGANSPLHFGNGTRLTVT.

The V and J genes are TRBV30 and TRBJ1-1, with a weak D call TRBD1 (5 bases). This CDR3 is 14 amino acids long. Trimming shortened V by 3 bases and J by 0 bases, and 11 bases separated the two germline ends. Germline lookup yields CDR1 GTSNPN and CDR2 SVGIG (reference sequence). The CDR3 DNA reads TGTGCCTGGAGCCGACAGTTCATGAACACTGAAGCTTTCTTT. Translating gives CAWSRQFMNTEAFF.

This chain uses TRBV14 with TRBJ1-1; D not resolved. The ends were cut back, 2 bases at V and 0 bases at J, with 4 bases in the middle. The germline gives CDR1 SGHDN, CDR2 FVKESK. CDR3 size: 13 residues. In nucleotides, the CDR3 is TGTGCCAGCAGCCAAAATATGAACACTGAAGCTTTCTTT. Protein: CASSQNMNTEAFF. The entire variable domain, with the rest obtained from reference TRBV14 and TRBJ1-1, is as follows: EAGVTQFPSHSVIEKGQTVTLRCDPISGHDNLYWYRRVMGKEIKFLLHFVKESKQDESGMPNNRFLAERTGGTYSTLKVQPAELEDSGVYFCASSQNMNTEAFFGQGTRLTVV.

This sequence joins TRBV9 and TRBJ2-5, with unresolved D. The CDR3 sequence is 14 residues long. The germline CDR1 and CDR2 sequences are SGDLS and YYNGEE. The ends were cut back, 1 base at V and 2 bases at J, with 9 bases in the middle. The CDR3 reads CASSVFARQETQYF. The CDR3 DNA reads TGTGCCAGCAGCGTATTCGCCAGACAAGAGACCCAGTACTTC.

The chain has TRBV25-1 and TRBJ2-3; the match to TRBD2 covers 9 bases. Germline V lookup: CDR1 MGHDK, CDR2 SYGVNS. The CDR3 consists of 14 residues. The trim removed 8 bases at V and 5 bases at J, leaving 8 bases unmatched. The CDR3 sequence: CASRGLALGDTQYF. The CDR3 nucleotides are TGTGCCAGCCGGGGACTAGCCCTGGGAGATACGCAGTATTTT.

This clone occurred a few times. The V call is TRBV7-8, the J call TRBJ2-7; TRBD2 agrees at 11 bases. V shed 5 bases and J 0 bases; nucleotides not matched to a gene: 3. Looked up from germline, CDR1 is SGHVS and CDR2 is FQNEAQ. This CDR3 spans 15 amino acids. The CDR3 coding sequence is TGTGCCAGCAGCGGAACTAGCGGGAGCTCCTACGAGCAGTACTTC. This translates into CASSGTSGSSYEQYF.

CDR3 bases: TGTGCCAGCAATCCTCATACAAGCTCCTACAATGAGCAGTTCTTC. The encoded protein is CASNPHTSSYNEQFF. The chain carries TRBV28 and TRBJ2-1; D gene uncertain. The CDR3 is made up of 15 amino acids. Trimming removed 7 bases from V and 0 bases from J, with 13 bases in between. CDR1 and CDR2 from the germline V gene are MDHEN and SYDVKM.

The V call is TRBV7-2, the J call TRBJ1-3; D is unclear. CDR1 is SGHTA and CDR2 is FQGNSA in the germline V gene. With 5 bases removed from V and 0 bases from J, the gap between germline ends came to 8 bases. This CDR3 contains 14 residues. The CDR3 loop reads CASSINTSGNTIYF. CDR3 sequence (DNA): TGTGCCAGCAGCATAAACACCTCTGGAAACACCATATATTTT.

The table lists this clone with a count of one. Other DNA sequences in the sample encode the same CDR3. CDR3 loop: CASSPLGQGNEKLFF. CDR3 nucleotide sequence: TGTGCCAGCTCACCACTGGGACAGGGGAATGAAAAACTGTTTTTT. The gene calls are TRBV18 and TRBJ1-4, with TRBD1 matching 10 bases. CDR1 KGHSH and CDR2 LQKENI come from the germline V gene. The CDR3 runs to 15 residues. Trimming took 1 base from V and 5 from J; bases not matched to a gene: 1.

The rearrangement links TRBV19 to TRBJ1-2; D remains ambiguous. Per the germline V gene, CDR1 is LNHDA and CDR2 is SQIVND (reference sequence). The CDR3 is 13 amino acids. V shed 1 base and J shed 4 bases, with 7 bases lying between them. CDR3 DNA sequence: TGTGCCAGTAGTATAGGCGGGTCCTATGGCTACACCTTC. This encodes CASSIGGSYGYTF.

The chain is built from TRBV5-1 and TRBJ2-5; no clear D. The germline gives CDR1 SGHRS, CDR2 YFSETQ. The ends were cut back, 3 bases at V and 5 bases at J, with 17 bases in the middle. This CDR3 is built from 15 residues. CDR3 loop: CASSSPGLPGETQYF. The CDR3 DNA follows: TGCGCCAGCAGCTCTCCGGGTCTCCCTGGGGAGACCCAGTACTTC.

This chain's CDR3 is CATSRVGLGYTF. DNA for the CDR3: TGTGCCACCAGCAGAGTTGGCCTCGGCTACACCTTC. This chain joins TRBV15 and TRBJ1-2; D gene ambiguous. V was trimmed by 1 base and J by 8 bases, leaving 8 bases between them. The CDR3 spans 12 residues. CDR1 and CDR2 (germline): LNHNV, YYDKDF (reference sequence).

This chain connects TRBV11-1 to TRBJ2-7; 14 bases align to TRBD2. The CDR3 contains 14 residues. The trim removed 5 bases at V and 10 bases at J, leaving 7 bases unmatched. CDR1 and CDR2 from the germline V gene are SGHAT and FQDESV (reference sequence). CDR3 amino acids: CASSPGTSGRKQYF. In DNA form, the CDR3 reads TGTGCCAGCAGCCCGGGGACTAGCGGGAGAAAACAGTACTTC.

This clone has only one observation. The rearrangement links TRBV20-1 to TRBJ1-1; no definite D call. This CDR3 region has 11 residues. Germline CDR1 reads DFQATT; CDR2 reads SNEGSKA (reference sequence). V lost 8 bases to trimming and J lost 6 bases, with 13 bases between them. Written as DNA, the CDR3 is TGCAGTCGCTATGTAGTCCCTGAAGCTTTCTTT. This sequence encodes CSRYVVPEAFF.

The rearrangement joins TRBV4-1 to TRBJ1-5; perhaps TRBD1 as D (5 bases). The CDR3 covers 16 residues. Germline V gene lookup returns CDR1 MGHRA and CDR2 YSYEKL. V was pared by 5 bases and J by 3 bases, with 17 bases between. The CDR3 coding sequence is TGCGCCAGCAGCTTAACGATGGGGGGATCCAATCAGCCCCAGCATTTT. Protein product: CASSLTMGGSNQPQHF.

This sequence joins TRBV21-1 and TRBJ1-5; TRBD1 was called by the table and not checked on the DNA. TRBV21-1 has pseudogene status. This CDR3 comprises 16 residues. The CDR3 nucleotides read TGTGCCAGCAGCAAAGTTAAGGGGGAAGGCGACGGGCCCCAGCATTTT. Protein product: CASSKVKGEGDGPQHF.

The chain recombines TRBV28 with TRBJ2-7; the match to TRBD2 covers 7 bases. The V gene end was trimmed by 11 bases and the J gene end by 4 bases; junction bases not matched to a gene: 5. This CDR3 region has 11 residues. Looked up from germline, CDR1 is MDHEN and CDR2 is SYDVKM. For the CDR3, the DNA is TGTGCCGCGCGGGAGAAATACGAGCAGTACTTC. As protein: CAAREKYEQYF.

This sequence joins TRBV5-5 and TRBJ2-7; the match to TRBD1 covers 7 bases. The trim removed 0 bases at V and 6 bases at J, leaving 6 bases unmatched. Germline assignment: CDR1 SGHKS and CDR2 YYEKEE (reference sequence). CDR3 length equals 14 residues. The CDR3 is CASSLGGGTTEQYF. The CDR3 DNA sequence: TGTGCCAGCAGCTTGGGAGGGGGCACAACCGAGCAGTACTTC.

The chain uses TRBV18 and TRBJ2-6; possibly TRBD1 for D (6 bases). Trimming shortened V by 5 bases and J by 4 bases, and 12 bases separated the two germline ends. Germline V lookup: CDR1 KGHSH, CDR2 LQKENI. The CDR3 sequence is 15 residues long. DNA of the CDR3: TGTGCCAGCTCAGCTCAGGGGACCGGGGCCAACGTCCTGACTTTC. This gives the protein CASSAQGTGANVLTF.

The chain is built from TRBV7-6 and TRBJ2-7; 10 positions agree with TRBD2. J was trimmed by 3 bases and V by 5 bases; bases with no gene match: 10. Germline V gene lookup returns CDR1 SGHVS and CDR2 FNYEAQ. This CDR3 region has 16 residues. The CDR3 loop reads CASSPGALAGNYEQYF. The CDR3 DNA reads as TGTGCCAGCAGCCCCGGGGCACTAGCGGGGAACTACGAGCAGTACTTC.

V usage is TRBV27 and J usage is TRBJ2-1; 12 bases are a match to TRBD2. CDR1 and CDR2 from the germline V gene are MNHEY and SMNVEV (reference sequence). With V trimmed by 6 bases and J by 0 bases, 6 bases remained unmatched. CDR3 length: 17 amino acids. CDR3 sequence reads: CASRSLTSGSSYNEQFF. CDR3 bases: TGTGCCAGCAGGTCTCTGACTAGCGGGAGCTCCTACAATGAGCAGTTCTTC.